Listed here are 5 T cell receptor beta chains from one sample, sequenced in a study of regulatory dendritic cells for organ transplantation. The antigens these receptors bind are not known. The table came from immunoSEQ multiplex PCR; TCRdb's copy has only in-frame clones and leaves some out. The table has roughly 20,000 clones, approximately 83% seen once; the top ten hold 0.2% to 0.3%. CFSE-labeled sorted T cells met regulatory or mature dendritic cells for 4 to 6 days. Sequenced material: naive CD4+ T cells from blood cultured with dendritic cells. Regarding subset: CD45RA+ naive T cells. The origin of the receptors is a human donor in good health.

V usage is TRBV7-9 and J usage is TRBJ1-2; TRBD1 aligns across 7 bases. CDR1 and CDR2 (germline): SEHNR, FQNEAQ (reference sequence). The V gene end was trimmed by 5 bases and the J gene end by 8 bases; junction bases not matched to a gene: 5. CDR3 length: 12 amino acids. CDR3 bases: TGTGCCAGCAGCCTCCGAGGGGGCGGCTACACCTTC. It yields the protein CASSLRGGGYTF.

This chain connects TRBV19 to TRBJ1-5; a weak D match, TRBD1 (5 bases). Germline values: CDR1 LNHDA, CDR2 SQIVND (reference sequence). The CDR3 loop spans 16 amino acids. V dropped 5 bases and J dropped 5 bases, with 19 bases sitting between them. CDR3 bases: TGTGCCAGTAGTGCCGGGGGGGGGACTAAGTATCAGCCCCAGCATTTT. As protein: CASSAGGGTKYQPQHF.

The V gene is TRBV7-9, the J gene TRBJ1-4, with 9 bases matching TRBD1. J was trimmed by 7 bases and V by 3 bases; bases with no gene match: 6. Per germline, CDR1 SEHNR and CDR2 FQNEAQ (reference sequence). The CDR3 runs to 15 residues. The chain's CDR3 is CASSFLQGAGEKLFF. CDR3 DNA: TGTGCCAGCAGCTTCTTACAGGGGGCAGGTGAAAAACTGTTTTTT.

This clone was seen only once. The CDR3 region has the DNA TGCAGCGTTGAAGGGGAAAGGACAGGGATTGCAGATACGCAGTATTTT. This gives the protein CSVEGERTGIADTQYF. The gene calls are TRBV29-1 and TRBJ2-3, with 8 bases matching TRBD1. This CDR3 spans 16 amino acids. V lost 1 base and J lost 4; bases outside the gene matches: 10. Per the germline V gene, CDR1 is SQVTM and CDR2 is ANQGSEA.

Only a few counts were recorded for this clone. This chain connects TRBV7-3 to TRBJ2-2; unclear D gene. This CDR3 spans 15 amino acids. V was cut by 2 bases and J by 2 bases, with 9 bases left in between. Germline CDR1 is SGHTA and CDR2 is FQGTGA. The CDR3 DNA is TGTGCCAGCAGCTTACTACCCAGAAACACCGGGGAGCTGTTTTTT. It translates to CASSLLPRNTGELFF.